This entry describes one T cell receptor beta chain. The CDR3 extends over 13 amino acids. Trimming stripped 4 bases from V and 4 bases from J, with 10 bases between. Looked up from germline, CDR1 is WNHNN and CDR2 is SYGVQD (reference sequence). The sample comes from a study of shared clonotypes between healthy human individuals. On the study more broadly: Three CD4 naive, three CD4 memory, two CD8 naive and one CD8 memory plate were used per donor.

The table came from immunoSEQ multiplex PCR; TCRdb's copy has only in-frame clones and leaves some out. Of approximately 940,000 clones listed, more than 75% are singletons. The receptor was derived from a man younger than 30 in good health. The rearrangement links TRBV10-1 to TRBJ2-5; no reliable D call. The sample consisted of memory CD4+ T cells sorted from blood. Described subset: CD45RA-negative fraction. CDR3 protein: CASSGQDRETQYF. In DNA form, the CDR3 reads TGCGCCAGCAGTGGGCAGGACCGAGAGACCCAGTACTTC.